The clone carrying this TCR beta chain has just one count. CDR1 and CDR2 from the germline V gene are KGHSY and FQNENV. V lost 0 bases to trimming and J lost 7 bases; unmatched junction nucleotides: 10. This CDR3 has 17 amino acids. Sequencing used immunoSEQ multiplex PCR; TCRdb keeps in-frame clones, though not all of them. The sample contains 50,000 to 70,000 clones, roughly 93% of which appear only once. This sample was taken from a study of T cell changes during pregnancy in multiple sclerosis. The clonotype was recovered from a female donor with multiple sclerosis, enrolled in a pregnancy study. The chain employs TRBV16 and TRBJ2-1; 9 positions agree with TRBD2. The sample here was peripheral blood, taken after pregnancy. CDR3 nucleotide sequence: TGTGCCAGCAGCCAATCAGCACTCGCGGGAGGGCCGAATGAGCAGTTCTTC. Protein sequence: CASSQSALAGGPNEQFF. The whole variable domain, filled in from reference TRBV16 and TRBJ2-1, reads GEEVAQTPKHLVRGEGQKAKLYCAPIKGHSYVFWYQQVLKNEFKFLISFQNENVFDETGMPKERFSAKCLPNSPCSLEIQATKLEDSAVYFCASSQSALAGGPNEQFFGPGTRLTVL.